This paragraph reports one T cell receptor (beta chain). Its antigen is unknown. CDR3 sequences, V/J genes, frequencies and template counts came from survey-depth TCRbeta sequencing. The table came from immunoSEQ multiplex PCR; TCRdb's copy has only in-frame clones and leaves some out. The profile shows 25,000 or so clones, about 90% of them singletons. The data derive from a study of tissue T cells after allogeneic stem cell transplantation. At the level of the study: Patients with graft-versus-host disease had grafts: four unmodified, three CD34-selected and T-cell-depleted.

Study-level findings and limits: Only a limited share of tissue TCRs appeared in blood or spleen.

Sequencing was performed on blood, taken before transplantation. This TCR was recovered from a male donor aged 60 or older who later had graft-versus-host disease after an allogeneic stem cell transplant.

CDR3 sequence: CASSPETGEEQYF. In DNA, the CDR3 is TGCGCCAGCAGCCCAGAGACAGGTGAAGAGCAGTACTTC. The chain carries TRBV5-1 and TRBJ2-7; D is possibly TRBD1 (6 bases). Deletions cut 4 bases from V and 7 bases from J, with 15 bases between. The CDR3 runs 13 residues. Per the germline V gene, CDR1 is SGHRS and CDR2 is YFSETQ.